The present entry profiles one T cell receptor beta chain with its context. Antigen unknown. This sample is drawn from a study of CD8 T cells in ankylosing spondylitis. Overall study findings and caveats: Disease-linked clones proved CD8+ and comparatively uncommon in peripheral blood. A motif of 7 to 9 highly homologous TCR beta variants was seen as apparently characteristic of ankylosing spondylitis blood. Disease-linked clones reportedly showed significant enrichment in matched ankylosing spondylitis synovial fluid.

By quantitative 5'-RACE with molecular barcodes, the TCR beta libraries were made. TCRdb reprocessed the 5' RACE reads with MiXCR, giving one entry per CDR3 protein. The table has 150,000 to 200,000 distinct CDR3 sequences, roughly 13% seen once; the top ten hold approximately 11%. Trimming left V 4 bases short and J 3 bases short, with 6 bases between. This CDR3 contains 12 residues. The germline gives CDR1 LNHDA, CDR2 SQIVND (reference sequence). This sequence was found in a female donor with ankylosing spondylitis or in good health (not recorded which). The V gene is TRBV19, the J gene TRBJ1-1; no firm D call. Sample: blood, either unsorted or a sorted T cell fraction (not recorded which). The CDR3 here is CASSSRHTEAFF. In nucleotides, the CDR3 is TGTGCCAGTAGTAGTCGGCACACTGAAGCTTTCTTT.